This record looks at one T cell receptor (beta chain) sequence and its context. The antigen is not known. Healthy bone marrow donors formed the donor group. The data originate from a study of cytomegalovirus exposure and HLA in healthy donors. The study, taken as a whole, reports: Three of the chains that were CMV-associated were confirmed in vitro to be specific for CMV antigens. Earlier analysis found most TCR beta V segments productive about 87% or about 30% of the time.

Trimming shortened V by 2 bases and J by 10 bases, and 9 bases separated the two germline ends. CDR3 length: 12 residues. Germline V gene sequence: CDR1 KGHSH, CDR2 LQKENI. PCR was performed using 60 Vbeta and 13 Jbeta primers. Data came from immunoSEQ multiplex PCR; TCRdb stores just in-frame clones and leaves some out. The sample shows roughly 150,000 clones, approximately 83% of them seen only once. The chain combines TRBV18 with TRBJ2-1; a possible D gene is TRBD1 (6 bases). Sequencing was performed on PBMCs. This sequence originates from a boy aged 2 to 9 in good health and CMV-seronegative. This CDR3 reads CASSPDRSEQFF. The CDR3, as DNA: TGTGCCAGCTCACCAGACAGGAGCGAGCAGTTCTTC.